These 27 T cell receptor beta chains share one sample of origin, sequenced in a study of blood T cell repertoires in COVID-19. Assay: immunoSEQ multiplex PCR; the TCRdb copy retains only in-frame clones and omits some. The data contain 84,000 or so clones, more than 80% of them seen just once; the ten biggest clones take up about 29%. Source material: peripheral blood. These receptors all come from a woman over 75 with acute or convalescent COVID-19.

V gene TRBV6-5 combines with J gene TRBJ2-5, with D possibly being TRBD2 (5 bases). Germline values: CDR1 MNHEY, CDR2 SVGAGI. The length of the CDR3 is 13 residues. Trimming cost V 7 bases and J 5 bases, with 14 bases left between them. CDR3 sequence (DNA): TGTGCCAGCAAACCCTCGGGGAAGGAGACCCAGTACTTC. Amino acids: CASKPSGKETQYF.

J is TRBJ1-5 and V is TRBV28; D is unclear. V lost 2 bases and J 2 bases, leaving 16 bases between the germline ends. Germline V gene sequence: CDR1 MDHEN, CDR2 SYDVKM. This CDR3 is 17 amino acids long. Here the CDR3 reads CASSLDSVPRGNQPQHF. In DNA, the CDR3 is TGTGCCAGCAGTTTAGATTCTGTTCCGAGGGGCAATCAGCCCCAGCATTTT.

This clone was seen only once. The genes are TRBV2 and TRBJ2-4, with D perhaps matching TRBD2 (6 bases). The CDR3 has 14 residues. Germline V gene data show CDR1 as SNHLY and CDR2 as FYNNEI. V was trimmed by 9 bases and J by 7 bases, leaving 19 bases between them. CDR3 loop: CASGRMRDPNIQYF. Here the CDR3 DNA reads TGTGCCAGTGGAAGGATGCGGGACCCGAACATTCAGTACTTC.

On this clone: Mismatch with germline at one junction end may stem from a read error. V usage is TRBV7-2 and J usage is TRBJ2-5, with TRBD2 matching over 12 bases. The CDR3 is 16 amino acids. Germline V gene data show CDR1 as SGHTA and CDR2 as FQGNSA. CDR3 sequence reads: CASSFDRLGLAGPHYF. CDR3 bases: TGTGCCAGCAGCTTCGACAGGCTCGGACTAGCGGGACCCCATTACTTC. Full variable domain (rest looked up from reference TRBV7-2 and TRBJ2-5): GAGVSQSPSNKVTEKGKDVELRCDPISGHTALYWYRQSLGQGLEFLIYFQGNSAPDKSGLPSDRFSAERTGGSVSTLTIQRTQQEDSAVYLCASSFDRLGLAGPHYFGPGTRLLVL.

This chain joins TRBV7-8 and TRBJ2-5; D may be TRBD2 (6 bases). CDR3 size: 14 residues. Looked up from germline, CDR1 is SGHVS and CDR2 is FQNEAQ. V shed 3 bases and J shed 4 bases, with 12 bases lying between them. The CDR3 region is CASSLSGVSETQYF. DNA of the CDR3: TGTGCCAGCAGCTTGTCGGGAGTGTCAGAGACCCAGTACTTC.

The V call is TRBV7-9, the J call TRBJ2-5, with 10 positions matching TRBD2. Germline V gene data show CDR1 as SEHNR and CDR2 as FQNEAQ (reference sequence). The junction had 7 bases not matched to a gene; V was cut back by 1 base and J by 5 bases. The CDR3 runs to 16 residues. Written as DNA, the CDR3 is TGTGCCAGCAGCTTAGGGTCTAGCGGGAGTCGGGAGACCCAGTACTTC. Its protein is CASSLGSSGSRETQYF. Full variable domain (rest looked up from reference TRBV7-9 and TRBJ2-5): DTGVSQNPRHKITKRGQNVTFRCDPISEHNRLYWYRQTLGQGPEFLTYFQNEAQLEKSRLLSDRFSAERPKGSFSTLEIQRTEQGDSAMYLCASSLGSSGSRETQYFGPGTRLLVL.

This chain links TRBV20-1 with TRBJ1-5; 7 positions match TRBD1. Per germline, CDR1 DFQATT and CDR2 SNEGSKA (reference sequence). The CDR3 runs 14 residues. The V and J ends lost 3 bases and 1 base, in that order; junction bases with no gene match: 3. CDR3 sequence (DNA): TGCAGTGCTAGTAAGGGGGCGAGCAATCAGCCCCAGCATTTT. Translation: CSASKGASNQPQHF.

The count of this clone is one. The chain joins TRBV5-1 to TRBJ2-1; 7 nucleotides agree with TRBD1. Germline lookup yields CDR1 SGHRS and CDR2 YFSETQ. V shed 4 bases and J 14 bases; nucleotides not matched to a gene: 9. The CDR3 consists of 12 residues. DNA of the CDR3: TGCGCCAGCAGCCCCCAGGGGGAAGGAAAGTTCTTC. Protein product: CASSPQGEGKFF.

V and J are TRBV19 and TRBJ2-7, with TRBD1 matching 9 bases. V shed 6 bases and J 1 base; nucleotides not matched to a gene: 7. Germline CDR1 reads LNHDA; CDR2 reads SQIVND (reference sequence). CDR3 size: 15 residues. The DNA of the CDR3 is TGTGCCAGTAGCTCCCCCGGGACAGGGTCCTACGAGCAGTACTTC. Its translation: CASSSPGTGSYEQYF.

There are many counts of this clone. The genes are TRBV10-3 and TRBJ2-1, with 14 bases fitting TRBD2. Germline values: CDR1 ENHRY, CDR2 SYGVKD. V trimming: 6 bases; J trimming: 0 bases; junction bases outside the gene matches: 13. This CDR3 has 20 amino acids. Written as DNA, the CDR3 is TGTGCCATCAGCCCCGCGGGGGCAGGGACTAGCGGGAGCTCCTACAATGAGCAGTTCTTC. Its protein product is CAISPAGAGTSGSSYNEQFF.

J is TRBJ2-1 and V is TRBV14; 10 positions agree with TRBD2. Germline V gives CDR1 SGHDN, CDR2 FVKESK. The CDR3 has 16 amino acids. Trimming at V came to 5 bases and at J to 5 bases, leaving 9 bases not matched to a gene. The CDR3: CASSGFSGRFDNEQFF. The CDR3 region has the DNA TGTGCCAGCAGCGGATTTAGCGGGAGGTTTGACAATGAGCAGTTCTTC.

V is TRBV28 and J is TRBJ2-5, with 7 bases identical to TRBD1. There are 14 residues in the CDR3. The ends lost 6 bases at V and 6 bases at J; junction bases unmatched: 10. Germline CDR1 MDHEN, CDR2 SYDVKM. CDR3 DNA sequence: TGTGCCAGCAGCTTGACAGGGTCTGGACAGACCCAGTACTTC. Its translation: CASSLTGSGQTQYF.

The J gene is TRBJ2-3, the V gene TRBV18; no clear D gene. This CDR3 has 11 residues. The germline CDR1 and CDR2 sequences are KGHSH and LQKENI. With 3 bases removed from V and 6 bases from J, the gap between germline ends came to 4 bases. The CDR3 reads CASSPEDTQYF. Written as DNA, the CDR3 is TGTGCCAGCTCACCTGAGGATACGCAGTATTTT.

The genes are TRBV29-1 and TRBJ1-1, with D possibly matching TRBD1 (5 bases). V gave up 3 bases and J gave up 1 base, with 18 bases separating them. This CDR3 has 16 residues. Looked up from germline, CDR1 is SQVTM and CDR2 is ANQGSEA. The chain's CDR3 is CSVEGPSVGGNTEAFF. CDR3 in DNA: TGCAGCGTTGAGGGTCCCTCCGTGGGGGGGAACACTGAAGCTTTCTTT.

The V and J genes are TRBV5-1 and TRBJ2-3, with 7 bases aligning to TRBD2. The trim removed 2 bases at V and 7 bases at J, leaving 10 bases unmatched. Germline V gene lookup returns CDR1 SGHRS and CDR2 YFSETQ. CDR3 length equals 15 residues. The CDR3 sequence is CASSFLAGEAYTQYF. The DNA of the CDR3 is TGCGCCAGCAGCTTTCTGGCGGGAGAGGCCTATACGCAGTATTTT.

The V gene is TRBV10-2, the J gene TRBJ2-7, with D unclear. Per germline, CDR1 WSHSY and CDR2 SAAADI. The CDR3 sequence is 15 residues long. V was shortened by 0 bases and J by 1 base, with 10 bases between the two germline ends. In DNA, the CDR3 is TGCGCCAGCAGTGAGTCGTTCGGTCGATCCTACGAGCAGTACTTC. This codes for CASSESFGRSYEQYF.

This clone has ten or more counts. For the CDR3, the DNA is TGCGCCAGCAGCTTGGAAAGCCCTAACTATGGCTACACCTTC. The encoded protein is CASSLESPNYGYTF. The V call is TRBV5-1, the J call TRBJ1-2; no reliable D call. Trimming cost V 0 bases and J 0 bases, with 6 bases left between them. This CDR3 contains 14 residues. Germline lookup yields CDR1 SGHRS and CDR2 YFSETQ.

The genes are TRBV29-1 and TRBJ2-7, with TRBD1 identical over 7 bases. The germline V gene has CDR1 SQVTM and CDR2 ANQGSEA. The junction had 1 base not matched to a gene; V was cut back by 4 bases and J by 1 base. The CDR3 is 12 amino acids. In DNA form, the CDR3 reads TGCAGCGTTGGGGGACAGTCCTACGAGCAGTACTTC. Protein: CSVGGQSYEQYF.

V is TRBV2 and J is TRBJ2-3, with 14 bases fitting TRBD2. Germline V gene sequence: CDR1 SNHLY, CDR2 FYNNEI. V dropped 8 bases and J dropped 7; count of bases not matched to a gene: 5. The CDR3 is 14 residues long. The CDR3 nucleotides are TGTGCCAGCGGGACTAGCGGGAGTACGAATACGCAGTATTTT. This encodes CASGTSGSTNTQYF.

This chain joins TRBV18 and TRBJ2-1; 7 bases are a match to TRBD2. V was clipped by 0 bases and J by 4 bases; unmatched bases: 9. The CDR3 is made up of 17 amino acids. CDR1 is KGHSH and CDR2 is LQKENI in the germline V gene. CDR3 residues: CASSPPGREWSYNEQFF. DNA of the CDR3: TGTGCCAGCTCACCACCGGGGCGGGAGTGGTCGTACAATGAGCAGTTCTTC.

This clone is a singleton in its sample. The chain uses TRBV27 and TRBJ2-7, with 13 positions matching TRBD2. J was trimmed by 6 bases and V by 6 bases; bases with no gene match: 17. Germline V gene data show CDR1 as MNHEY and CDR2 as SMNVEV (reference sequence). This CDR3 spans 18 amino acids. The CDR3 DNA is TGTGCCAGCAGCCCTCTCGGGACTAGCGGGACCTTAGGAGGCGAGCAGTACTTC. Protein sequence: CASSPLGTSGTLGGEQYF.

This clone was seen more than once but under ten times. V usage is TRBV6-2 or TRBV6-3 and J usage is TRBJ2-3; D is uncertain. Deletions cut 2 bases from V and 4 bases from J, with 13 bases between. This CDR3 has 15 residues. CDR1 and CDR2 from the germline V gene are MNHEY and SVGEGT. The CDR3 DNA reads TGTGCCAGCAGTTACGATCGAGCAGGTTCAGATACGCAGTATTTT. Translation: CASSYDRAGSDTQYF.

The gene calls are TRBV19 and TRBJ2-3, with TRBD2 as a possible D gene (5 bases). Germline assignment: CDR1 LNHDA and CDR2 SQIVND (reference sequence). The CDR3 is made up of 11 amino acids. The germline V and J ends were trimmed by 9 bases and 4 bases, with 8 bases remaining between them. In DNA form, the CDR3 reads TGTGCCAGCCGGAGGTCAGATACGCAGTATTTT. This sequence encodes CASRRSDTQYF.

The chain has TRBV5-1 and TRBJ2-5; 12 nucleotides agree with TRBD1. The CDR3 covers 16 residues. Germline CDR1 is SGHRS and CDR2 is YFSETQ. Trimming at V came to 3 bases and at J to 5 bases, leaving 8 bases not matched to a gene. CDR3 DNA sequence: TGCGCCAGCAGCTGGGGGGACAGGGGGCTATGGGAGACCCAGTACTTC. Its protein is CASSWGDRGLWETQYF. The complete variable domain, with remaining parts taken from reference TRBV5-1 and TRBJ2-5, reads KAGVTQTPRYLIKTRGQQVTLSCSPISGHRSVSWYQQTPGQGLQFLFEYFSETQRNKGNFPGRFSGRQFSNSRSEMNVSTLELGDSALYLCASSWGDRGLWETQYFGPGTRLLVL.

V is TRBV2 and J is TRBJ2-5; TRBD2 matches at 9 bases. There are 11 residues in the CDR3. Trimming at V came to 8 bases and at J to 5 bases, leaving 0 bases not matched to a gene. Germline V lookup: CDR1 SNHLY, CDR2 FYNNEI. CDR3 sequence: CASGLAETQYF. The CDR3 DNA reads as TGTGCCAGCGGACTAGCGGAGACCCAGTACTTC.

The chain couples TRBV5-4 to TRBJ1-2; 7 bases line up with TRBD1. V lost 4 bases to trimming and J lost 7 bases; unmatched junction nucleotides: 13. The CDR3 runs to 15 residues. The germline V gene encodes CDR1 SGHNT and CDR2 YYREEE (reference sequence). The CDR3 reads CASSLAEGAVGGYTF. The CDR3 bases are TGTGCCAGCAGCCTTGCAGAGGGGGCGGTTGGTGGCTACACCTTC.

The chain links TRBV5-5 to TRBJ2-1, with TRBD2 matching 10 bases. CDR1 and CDR2 from the germline V gene are SGHKS and YYEKEE (reference sequence). V trimming: 2 bases; J trimming: 6 bases; junction bases outside the gene matches: 5. CDR3 size: 15 residues. In DNA, the CDR3 is TGTGCCAGCAGCTTCGCAACTAGCGGGGCCAATGAGCAGTTCTTC. Amino acid sequence: CASSFATSGANEQFF.